This T cell receptor (beta chain) stems from a study of blood T cell repertoires in COVID-19. Data came from immunoSEQ multiplex PCR; TCRdb stores just in-frame clones and leaves some out. Seen here are about 280,000 clones, 65% to 90% observed once, and the top ten hold about 14%. Looked up from germline, CDR1 is SGHNT and CDR2 is YYREEE (reference sequence). V lost 4 bases and J 4 bases, leaving 14 bases between the germline ends. This CDR3 is built from 14 residues. The sequence derives from a human donor in a cohort sampled during active COVID-19. The material sequenced was peripheral blood. V gene TRBV5-4 combines with J gene TRBJ1-2, with D possibly matching TRBD1 (5 bases). CDR3 DNA sequence: TGTGCCAGCAGCCGGGCGGGGCAGGGCTATGGCTACACCTTC. Protein sequence: CASSRAGQGYGYTF.